This T cell receptor beta chain is drawn from a study of OX40 agonist ivuxolimab in advanced cancers. The overall study: Cancers in dose escalation were hepatocellular, melanoma, renal cell and head and neck. Two patients with cutaneous melanoma and one with hepatocellular carcinoma, three in total, showed partial responses.

The CDR3 contains 14 residues. The germline V gene has CDR1 SGHTA and CDR2 FQGNSA. The germline V and J ends were trimmed by 5 bases and 3 bases, with 11 bases remaining between them. This clone was seen only once. No antigen is known for it. Profiling relied on immunoSEQ multiplex PCR, and the TCRdb table lists in-frame clones only, not all of them. The sample has roughly 60,000 clones; 91% are singletons. Points from the study as a whole: Several nonresponders also turned out to have low normalized T-cell clonal expansion.

This TCR was recovered from an adult with an advanced solid tumor such as melanoma, head and neck, liver or kidney cancer. The chain uses TRBV7-2 and TRBJ1-5; a weak D match, TRBD1 (5 bases). Here the sequenced sample was CD4+ or CD8+ T cells sorted from blood, taken in a trial of the OX40 agonist ivuxolimab. This CDR3 reads CASSPGGTNQPQHF. For the CDR3, the DNA is TGTGCCAGCAGCCCTGGGGGGACCAATCAGCCCCAGCATTTT.